This T cell receptor beta chain was found in a study of OX40 agonist ivuxolimab in advanced cancers. Assay used: immunoSEQ multiplex PCR; TCRdb lists only in-frame clones, some missing. The table records 60,000 to 90,000 clones, about 87% of them present only once. This receptor was taken from an adult with an advanced solid tumor such as melanoma, head and neck, liver or kidney cancer. The sequencing here drew on CD4+ or CD8+ T cells sorted from blood, taken in a trial of the OX40 agonist ivuxolimab.

CDR3 sequence (DNA): TGTGCCAGTAGTATTCTGAATCGGGAAAAACTGTTTTTT. This encodes CASSILNREKLFF. The chain combines TRBV19 with TRBJ1-4; D ambiguous. The germline CDR1 and CDR2 sequences are LNHDA and SQIVND (reference sequence). The V end was cut by 3 bases, the J end by 8 bases, with 10 bases between. The CDR3 is 13 residues long.